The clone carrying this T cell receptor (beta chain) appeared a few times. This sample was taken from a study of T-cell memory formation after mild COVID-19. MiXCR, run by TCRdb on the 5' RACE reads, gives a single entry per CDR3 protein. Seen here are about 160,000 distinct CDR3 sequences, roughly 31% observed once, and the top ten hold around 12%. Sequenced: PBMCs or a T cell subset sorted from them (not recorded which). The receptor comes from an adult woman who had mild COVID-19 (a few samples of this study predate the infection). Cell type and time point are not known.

The CDR3, as DNA: TGTGCCAGTAGCCCCCGGGACAGGGCCAGTCAGCCCCAGCATTTT. Translation gives CASSPRDRASQPQHF. The chain links TRBV19 to TRBJ1-5; 9 bases align to TRBD1. This CDR3 spans 15 amino acids. The trim removed 6 bases at V and 6 bases at J, leaving 9 bases unmatched. Germline-derived CDR1 and CDR2 are LNHDA and SQIVND (reference sequence).